This T cell receptor beta chain stems from a study of breast tumors, draining lymph nodes, adjacent tissues. MiXCR, applied by TCRdb to the multiplex PCR reads, yields one record per CDR3 protein. The sample yields 290,000 or so distinct CDR3 sequences, roughly 30% seen once. There are many counts of this clonotype. As yet, its antigen is unknown. Findings and caveats of the study: Tumor TCR diversity was below lymph nodes but above nontumor tissue.

Axillary draining lymph nodes of breast cancer patients supplied the node samples. The germline V gene has CDR1 ENHRY and CDR2 SYGVKD. CDR3 length: 19 residues. V shed 0 bases and J shed 2 bases, with 21 bases lying between them. This clonotype was obtained from a female donor with breast cancer. Some clones in this sample may be carry-over from other donors' samples. The rearrangement uses TRBV10-3 and TRBJ2-3; D uncertain. Source material: axillary lymph node tissue. This chain's CDR3 is CAISESRWSQTGSTDTQYF. The CDR3 region has the DNA TGTGCCATCAGTGAGTCGCGGTGGTCACAAACCGGATCCACAGATACGCAGTATTTT.